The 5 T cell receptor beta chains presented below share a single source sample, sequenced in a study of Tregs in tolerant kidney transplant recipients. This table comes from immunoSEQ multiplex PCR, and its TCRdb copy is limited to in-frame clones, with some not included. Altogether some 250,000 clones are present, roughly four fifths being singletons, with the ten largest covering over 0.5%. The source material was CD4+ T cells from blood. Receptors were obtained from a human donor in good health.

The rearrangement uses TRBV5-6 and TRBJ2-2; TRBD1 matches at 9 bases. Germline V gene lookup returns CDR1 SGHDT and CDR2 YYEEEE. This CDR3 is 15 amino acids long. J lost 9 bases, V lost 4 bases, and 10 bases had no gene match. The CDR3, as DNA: TGTGCCAGCAGCAGAGCGACAGGGGGAATCCGGGAGCTGTTTTTT. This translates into CASSRATGGIRELFF.

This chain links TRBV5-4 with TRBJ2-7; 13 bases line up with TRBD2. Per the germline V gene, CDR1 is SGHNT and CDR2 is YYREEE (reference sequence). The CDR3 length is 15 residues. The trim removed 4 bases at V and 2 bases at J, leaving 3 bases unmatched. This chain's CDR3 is CASSSGTSGAYEQYF. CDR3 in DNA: TGTGCCAGCAGCAGCGGGACTAGCGGGGCCTACGAGCAGTACTTC.

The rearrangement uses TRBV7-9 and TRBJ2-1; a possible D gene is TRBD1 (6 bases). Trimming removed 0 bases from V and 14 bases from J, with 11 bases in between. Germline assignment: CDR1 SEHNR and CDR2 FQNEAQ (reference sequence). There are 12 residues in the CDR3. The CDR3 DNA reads TGTGCCAGCAGCTTAGCCACGGGACAAAAGTTCTTC. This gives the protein CASSLATGQKFF.

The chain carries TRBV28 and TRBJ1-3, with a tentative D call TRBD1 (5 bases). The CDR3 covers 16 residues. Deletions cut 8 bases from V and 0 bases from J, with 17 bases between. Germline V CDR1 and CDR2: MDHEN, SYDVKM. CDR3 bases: TGTGCCAGCGCCGCCGGGACGGTCCTCTCTGGAAACACCATATATTTT. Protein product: CASAAGTVLSGNTIYF.

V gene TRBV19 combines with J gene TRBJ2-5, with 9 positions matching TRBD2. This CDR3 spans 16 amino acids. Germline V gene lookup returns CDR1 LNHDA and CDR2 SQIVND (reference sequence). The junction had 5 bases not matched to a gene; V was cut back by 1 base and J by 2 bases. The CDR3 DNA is TGTGCCAGTAGTATAGTGCGGGGGGGACCACAAGAGACCCAGTACTTC. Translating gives CASSIVRGGPQETQYF.